This T cell receptor beta chain appears in the sequencing data of a study of blood T cell repertoires in COVID-19. The CDR3 covers 13 residues. The germline V and J ends were trimmed by 3 bases and 11 bases, with 13 bases remaining between them. The germline V gene encodes CDR1 LNHDA and CDR2 SQIVND (reference sequence). Produced via immunoSEQ multiplex PCR; TCRdb's table is partial and in-frame only. The data hold 200,000 to 250,000 clones, with around 91% observed a single time. Material for sequencing was peripheral blood. The genes are TRBV19 and TRBJ1-4, with D possibly TRBD1 on 6 matching bases. The TCR sequence derives from a woman between 35 and 50 years old with acute or convalescent COVID-19. This CDR3 reads CASSIQGLGKLFF. CDR3 DNA sequence: TGTGCCAGTAGTATCCAGGGGCTCGGGAAACTGTTTTTT. The full variable domain, with the rest looked up from reference TRBV19 and TRBJ1-4, is DGGITQSPKYLFRKEGQNVTLSCEQNLNHDAMYWYRQDPGQGLRLIYYSQIVNDFQKGDIAEGYSVSREKKESFPLTVTSAQKNPTAFYLCASSIQGLGKLFFGSGTQLSVL.